Listed here is a single TCR beta chain. CDR1 SGHAT and CDR2 FQNNGV come from the germline V gene. The CDR3 runs 15 residues. The V segment lost 1 base and the J segment 4 bases; nucleotides outside the gene matches: 1. Profiling relied on immunoSEQ multiplex PCR, and the TCRdb table lists in-frame clones only, not all of them. The table has about 250,000 clones, around 85% seen once. These data come from a study of blood T cell repertoires in COVID-19. Study details: Sources were T cells, B-cell-depleted T cells, or PBMCs; the material itself was cDNA or gDNA.

The sequenced sample consisted of peripheral blood. The V and J genes are TRBV11-2 and TRBJ2-1; 10 positions match TRBD1. This clonotype was sampled from a man aged 50 to 59 with active or convalescent COVID-19. Written as DNA, the CDR3 is TGTGCCAGCAGCTTAGCGGGACAGGGGTACAATGAGCAGTTCTTC. It yields the protein CASSLAGQGYNEQFF.